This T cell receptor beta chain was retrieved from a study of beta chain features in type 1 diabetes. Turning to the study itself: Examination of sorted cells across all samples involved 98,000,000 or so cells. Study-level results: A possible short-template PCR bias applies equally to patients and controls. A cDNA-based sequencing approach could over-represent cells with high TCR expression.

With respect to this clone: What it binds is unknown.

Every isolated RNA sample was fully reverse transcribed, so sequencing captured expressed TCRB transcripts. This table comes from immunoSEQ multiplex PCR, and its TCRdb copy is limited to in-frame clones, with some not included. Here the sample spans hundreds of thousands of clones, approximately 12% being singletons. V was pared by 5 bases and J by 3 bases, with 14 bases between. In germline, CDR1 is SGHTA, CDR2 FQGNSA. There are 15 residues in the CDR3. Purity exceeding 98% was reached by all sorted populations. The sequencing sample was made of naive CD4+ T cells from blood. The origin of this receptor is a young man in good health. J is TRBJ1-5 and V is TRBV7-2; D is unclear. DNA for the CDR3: TGTGCCAGCAGCATCCCTTACGGGTCCAATCAGCCCCAGCATTTT. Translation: CASSIPYGSNQPQHF.